This TCR beta chain was identified in a study of CD4 T cells in relation to SARS-CoV-2 and coronaviruses. General study points: About 65% of donors had memory CD4+ clonotypes crossrecognizing SARS-CoV-2 and common cold coronavirus spike.

Before the COVID-19 pandemic, during about 2010-2018, CD4+ T cells were taken from unexposed donors. CD4 enrichment then naive enrichment separated naive from memory CD4+ cells. This clone was recorded once. Its specificity is unknown. Naive and memory CD4+ T cell DNA was deep-sequenced without culture. Clones were read by immunoSEQ multiplex PCR, and TCRdb kept only the in-frame ones, dropping some. This table has about 59,000 clones, 86% appearing once. Material: memory CD4+ T cells from PBMCs. This TCR was recovered from a human donor in good health.

This CDR3 is CASSLEEGAREKLFF. CDR3 in DNA: TGCGCCAGCAGCTTGGAAGAGGGGGCCAGGGAAAAACTGTTTTTT. The chain combines TRBV5-1 with TRBJ1-4; 7 positions match TRBD1. The CDR3 is 15 residues long. Germline loops: CDR1 SGHRS, CDR2 YFSETQ. J lost 8 bases, V lost 0 bases, and 7 bases had no gene match.